These 5 T cell receptor beta chains came from one sample sequenced in a study of breast tumors, draining lymph nodes, adjacent tissues. Samples came from axillary lymph nodes draining the breast cancer. One entry per CDR3 protein results from TCRdb running MiXCR on the multiplex PCR reads. The sample records about 200,000 distinct CDR3 sequences, roughly 31% being singletons. Source material: axillary lymph node tissue. Receptor source: a female donor with breast cancer. Some clones in this sample may be carry-over from other donors' samples.

This clonotype has ten or more counts. The rearrangement joins TRBV25-1 to TRBJ2-3; 13 bases align to TRBD2. CDR1 is MGHDK, CDR2 SYGVNS, per germline. This CDR3 region has 17 residues. V shed 3 bases and J 2 bases; nucleotides not matched to a gene: 5. Here the CDR3 reads CASSDGGTSGNTDTQYF. CDR3 nucleotide sequence: TGTGCCAGCAGTGATGGGGGGACTAGCGGGAACACAGATACGCAGTATTTT.

This chain uses TRBV6-2 or TRBV6-3 with TRBJ1-2; no clear D. V was trimmed by 5 bases and J by 0 bases, leaving 10 bases between them. The germline V gene has CDR1 MNHEY and CDR2 SVGEGT. The CDR3 covers 14 residues. CDR3 bases: TGTGCCAGCAGTCACACAACAGCTAACTATGGCTACACCTTC. Its translation: CASSHTTANYGYTF.

This clonotype has a count of ten or more. This chain uses TRBV11-2 with TRBJ2-2; D gene ambiguous. V lost 1 base to trimming and J lost 0 bases, with 9 bases between them. The CDR3 length is 16 residues. Germline assignment: CDR1 SGHAT and CDR2 FQNNGV. The CDR3 coding sequence is TGTGCCAGCAGCTTAGGGCCCGGAGCGAACACCGGGGAGCTGTTTTTT. Translated, it gives CASSLGPGANTGELFF.

The rearrangement joins TRBV20-1 to TRBJ2-3, with 12 bases matching TRBD2. V shed 6 bases, J shed 3 bases, and the junction held 10 bases outside the gene matches. The CDR3 runs to 16 residues. Germline CDR1 and CDR2: DFQATT and SNEGSKA (reference sequence). The DNA of the CDR3 is TGCAGTGCCGCCCTCACTAGCGGGGGGTGGACAGATACGCAGTATTTT. Its protein product is CSAALTSGGWTDTQYF.

This clonotype was seen many times. This chain joins TRBV12-3 or TRBV12-4 and TRBJ1-5; unclear D gene. The V end lost 1 base, the J end lost 7 bases, and 8 bases lay between the germline ends. CDR3 size: 13 residues. CDR3: CASSLVEGQPQHF. CDR3 in DNA: TGTGCCAGCAGTTTAGTGGAAGGGCAGCCCCAGCATTTT.